The next 26 T cell receptor beta chains were all read from a single sample in a study of blood T cell repertoires in COVID-19. TCRdb's table, derived via immunoSEQ multiplex PCR, lists solely in-frame clones and lacks some. Seen here are 250,000 to 300,000 clones, 80% to 90% observed once, and the top ten hold around 12%. Sequencing input: peripheral blood. All receptors derive from a woman in her twenties or thirties with COVID-19, enrolled during active disease.

The chain is built from TRBV4-2 and TRBJ2-7; 8 bases are a match to TRBD2. Per germline, CDR1 LGHNA and CDR2 YNFKEQ. J gave up 7 bases and V 0 bases, and 8 bases lay outside the gene matches. CDR3 size: 15 residues. The CDR3 DNA follows: TGTGCCAGCAGCCAAGATCACGGGACTAGAGGAGAGCAGTACTTC. Translating gives CASSQDHGTRGEQYF.

V usage is TRBV9 and J usage is TRBJ2-1; 13 nucleotides agree with TRBD2. Germline trimming cut 4 bases from V and 8 bases from J; bases unmatched to any gene: 6. The CDR3 totals 15 residues. Per the germline V gene, CDR1 is SGDLS and CDR2 is YYNGEE. The CDR3 nucleotides read TGTGCCAGCAGCCTTACTAGCGGGGGGGCAGATGAGCAGTTCTTC. Its protein product is CASSLTSGGADEQFF. Combining the CDR3 with reference TRBV9 and TRBJ2-1 gives the whole variable domain DSGVTQTPKHLITATGQRVTLRCSPRSGDLSVYWYQQSLDQGLQFLIQYYNGEERAKGNILERFSAQQFPDLHSELNLSSLELGDSALYFCASSLTSGGADEQFFGPGTRLTVL.

This chain joins TRBV15 and TRBJ2-7; perhaps TRBD2 as D (5 bases). The germline V gene encodes CDR1 LNHNV and CDR2 YYDKDF (reference sequence). Trimming stripped 1 base from V and 2 bases from J, with 15 bases between. The CDR3 has 16 amino acids. The DNA for the CDR3 is TGTGCCACCAGCAGAGGTACTGGACTGCGGGCCTACGAGCAGTACTTC. Amino acid sequence: CATSRGTGLRAYEQYF.

The CDR3 protein is CSVAIAGGKTQYF. In nucleotides, the CDR3 is TGCAGCGTTGCGATAGCGGGGGGAAAGACCCAGTACTTC. The rearrangement joins TRBV29-1 to TRBJ2-5; 10 nucleotides agree with TRBD2. Germline trimming cut 4 bases from V and 6 bases from J; bases unmatched to any gene: 5. The CDR3 is made up of 13 amino acids. Looked up from germline, CDR1 is SQVTM and CDR2 is ANQGSEA. Variable domain in full (rest from reference TRBV29-1 and TRBJ2-5): SAVISQKPSRDICQRGTSLTIQCQVDSQVTMMFWYRQQPGQSLTLIATANQGSEATYESGFVIDKFPISRPNLTFSTLTVSNMSPEDSSIYLCSVAIAGGKTQYFGPGTRLLVL.

The rearrangement joins TRBV27 to TRBJ2-3, with 7 bases fitting TRBD2. The V gene end was trimmed by 6 bases and the J gene end by 0 bases; junction bases not matched to a gene: 6. The CDR3 extends over 15 amino acids. Germline V CDR1 and CDR2: MNHEY, SMNVEV (reference sequence). In DNA, the CDR3 is TGTGCCAGCAGCGATAGCGGGCTTAGCACAGATACGCAGTATTTT. It translates to CASSDSGLSTDTQYF.

This clone was seen once. This rearrangement joins TRBV9 to TRBJ2-2; D remains ambiguous. The CDR3 covers 14 residues. Germline CDR1 SGDLS, CDR2 YYNGEE. V lost 8 bases and J lost 1, with 12 bases in between. CDR3 in amino acids: CASKRVLNTGELFF. Written as DNA, the CDR3 is TGTGCCAGTAAACGGGTGCTGAACACCGGGGAGCTGTTTTTT.

The chain has TRBV24-1 and TRBJ2-3, with TRBD2 identical over 9 bases. The CDR3 length is 18 residues. Germline V CDR1 and CDR2: KGHDR, SFDVKD. V was pared by 3 bases and J by 4 bases, with 13 bases of the junction left unmatched. The CDR3 bases are TGTGCCACCAGTGATAGAGGGACCGCGGGGGGGCCCCCAGATACGCAGTATTTT. It specifies CATSDRGTAGGPPDTQYF.

The chain is built from TRBV28 and TRBJ1-2, with D unresolved. With 6 bases removed from V and 4 bases from J, the gap between germline ends came to 9 bases. The CDR3 consists of 12 residues. Germline V gives CDR1 MDHEN, CDR2 SYDVKM. CDR3 in DNA: TGTGCCAGCAGCCGGGTCAGCTATGGCTACACCTTC. Protein product: CASSRVSYGYTF.

The chain recombines TRBV12-3 or TRBV12-4 with TRBJ2-7; tentative D call: TRBD1 (6 bases). The V gene lost 6 bases and the J gene lost 2 bases, with 11 bases spanning the gap. CDR3 size: 13 residues. The CDR3 bases are TGTGCCAGCAGCTACCGGGACACCTACGAGCAGTACTTC. Encoded protein: CASSYRDTYEQYF.

This clone was found once. This sequence joins TRBV6-5 and TRBJ2-5, with 12 bases matching TRBD2. Losses at the gene ends were 6 bases for V and 2 bases for J; bases not matched to a gene: 4. Looked up from germline, CDR1 is MNHEY and CDR2 is SVGAGI. CDR3 length: 15 amino acids. CDR3 in DNA: TGTGCCAGCAGACGACTAGCGGGGGCTCAAGAGACCCAGTACTTC. Translating it yields CASRRLAGAQETQYF.

The V gene is TRBV27, the J gene TRBJ1-5; no clear D gene. Trimming removed 2 bases from V and 0 bases from J, with 11 bases in between. CDR1 is MNHEY, CDR2 SMNVEV, per germline (reference sequence). The CDR3 runs 16 residues. For the CDR3, the DNA is TGTGCCAGCAGTTTAAGGTCTCGCGGTAGCAATCAGCCCCAGCATTTT. Its protein is CASSLRSRGSNQPQHF.

This clone was seen just once. V gene TRBV12-3 or TRBV12-4 combines with J gene TRBJ1-1; 7 nucleotides align to TRBD1. The CDR3 sequence is 13 residues long. J gave up 7 bases and V 6 bases, and 8 bases lay outside the gene matches. This chain's CDR3 is CASRVTGPREAFF. CDR3 bases: TGTGCCAGCAGAGTGACAGGGCCGCGTGAAGCTTTCTTT.

The J gene is TRBJ2-7, the V gene TRBV4-1; TRBD2 agrees at 11 bases. This CDR3 contains 15 residues. Germline CDR1 reads MGHRA; CDR2 reads YSYEKL. V was pared by 4 bases and J by 3 bases, with 5 bases of the junction left unmatched. The CDR3: CASSPTGTSGYEQYF. CDR3 nucleotides: TGCGCCAGCAGCCCCACCGGGACTAGCGGCTACGAGCAGTACTTC.

V is TRBV2 and J is TRBJ2-4; tentative D call: TRBD1 (5 bases). Germline V gene sequence: CDR1 SNHLY, CDR2 FYNNEI. The CDR3 loop spans 15 amino acids. V gave up 2 bases and J gave up 3 bases, with 11 bases separating them. This chain's CDR3 is CASSEQGRNKNIQYF. CDR3 bases: TGTGCCAGCAGTGAACAGGGCAGAAACAAAAACATTCAGTACTTC.

V gene TRBV3-1 (or the pseudogene TRBV3-2) combines with J gene TRBJ2-3, with 12 bases lining up with TRBD2. Trimming removed 0 bases from V and 9 bases from J; junction bases left unmatched: 7. Germline assignment: CDR1 LGHDT and CDR2 YNNKEL (reference sequence). The CDR3 is made up of 16 amino acids. The CDR3 spells CASSQDWASGGATQYF. CDR3 coding DNA: TGTGCCAGCAGCCAAGATTGGGCTAGCGGGGGGGCGACGCAGTATTTT.

The V gene is TRBV27, the J gene TRBJ2-1; 8 nucleotides agree with TRBD2. Germline CDR1 reads MNHEY; CDR2 reads SMNVEV (reference sequence). The CDR3 length is 15 residues. The trim removed 5 bases at V and 7 bases at J, leaving 10 bases unmatched. The chain's CDR3 is CASSLRVAGMNEQFF. CDR3 in DNA: TGTGCCAGCAGTCTCCGGGTAGCGGGGATGAATGAGCAGTTCTTC.

This clone was seen once. The chain is built from TRBV10-2 and TRBJ2-7; TRBD1 agrees at 7 bases. Germline-derived CDR1 and CDR2 are WSHSY and SAAADI. V lost 2 bases to trimming and J lost 3 bases; unmatched junction nucleotides: 10. The CDR3 has 16 amino acids. The CDR3 here is CASSEPQTGRFYEQYF. The CDR3 nucleotides are TGCGCCAGCAGTGAGCCTCAGACAGGGCGATTCTACGAGCAGTACTTC.

The genes are TRBV11-2 and TRBJ1-1, with D possibly matching TRBD1 (5 bases). With 2 bases removed from V and 0 bases from J, the gap between germline ends came to 13 bases. Germline CDR1 SGHAT, CDR2 FQNNGV. The CDR3 is 16 amino acids. The CDR3 DNA reads as TGTGCCAGCAGCTTAAGGCAGGGTTACATGAACACTGAAGCTTTCTTT. Encoded protein: CASSLRQGYMNTEAFF.

The chain combines TRBV5-1 with TRBJ2-1; 11 bases line up with TRBD1. The germline V gene has CDR1 SGHRS and CDR2 YFSETQ. V dropped 4 bases and J dropped 9; count of bases not matched to a gene: 9. The CDR3 is made up of 15 amino acids. CDR3 sequence: CASSTGQGEKSEQFF. The CDR3 DNA follows: TGCGCCAGCAGCACGGGACAGGGGGAAAAAAGTGAGCAGTTCTTC.

The chain recombines TRBV19 with TRBJ2-3, with TRBD1 identical over 8 bases. This CDR3 contains 18 residues. CDR1 is LNHDA and CDR2 is SQIVND in the germline V gene (reference sequence). Trimming at V came to 3 bases and at J to 1 base, leaving 12 bases not matched to a gene. The CDR3 sequence is CASSIRGRGQYGTDTQYF. CDR3 nucleotide sequence: TGTGCCAGTAGTATTAGGGGCAGGGGGCAATATGGCACAGATACGCAGTATTTT.

The chain recombines TRBV10-3 with TRBJ2-2; the D gene is possibly TRBD2 (5 bases). The CDR3 runs to 14 residues. V lost 6 bases and J lost 1, with 9 bases in between. Germline V gives CDR1 ENHRY, CDR2 SYGVKD. As DNA, the CDR3 is TGTGCCATCAGGCCCGGGGAGAACACCGGGGAGCTGTTTTTT. This sequence encodes CAIRPGENTGELFF.

The rearrangement links TRBV6-5 to TRBJ1-2; TRBD1 aligns across 7 bases. The J segment lost 9 bases and the V segment lost 6 bases, leaving 7 bases of the junction unmatched. In germline, CDR1 is MNHEY, CDR2 SVGAGI. The CDR3 has 12 amino acids. As DNA, the CDR3 is TGTGCCAGCAGGGACCAGACAGGGAGCTACACCTTC. Protein: CASRDQTGSYTF.

The genes are TRBV6-5 and TRBJ2-1, with TRBD2 as a possible D gene (6 bases). There are 13 residues in the CDR3. Germline-derived CDR1 and CDR2 are MNHEY and SVGAGI. The ends were cut back, 8 bases at V and 2 bases at J, with 10 bases in the middle. CDR3 in amino acids: CASGGSPYNEQFF. CDR3 nucleotides: TGTGCCAGCGGAGGGAGTCCCTACAATGAGCAGTTCTTC.

The V gene is TRBV6-1, the J gene TRBJ2-5, with 11 bases aligning to TRBD2. This CDR3 has 15 amino acids. The V gene end was trimmed by 1 base and the J gene end by 7 bases; junction bases not matched to a gene: 5. Germline V gene data show CDR1 as MNHNS and CDR2 as SASEGT. Here the CDR3 DNA reads TGTGCCAGCAGTGAAGGACTAGCGGGGCTGGGGACCCAGTACTTC. This codes for CASSEGLAGLGTQYF.

The chain has TRBV2 and TRBJ1-1, with a weak D call TRBD1 (6 bases). Trimming pared 4 bases from V and 8 bases from J, leaving 8 bases between. This CDR3 spans 11 amino acids. From germline, CDR1 is SNHLY and CDR2 FYNNEI. The CDR3 DNA follows: TGTGCCAGCAGTGGAGGGACAGAAGCTTTCTTT. Its protein is CASSGGTEAFF.

The chain uses TRBV12-3 or TRBV12-4 and TRBJ1-4, with TRBD1 matching 7 bases. Trimming took 9 bases from V and 4 from J; bases not matched to a gene: 5. This CDR3 has 13 residues. The CDR3 nucleotides are TGTGCCAGACAGGGGCCTTATAATGAAAAACTGTTTTTT. Protein: CARQGPYNEKLFF.